Presented here are 21 T cell receptor beta chains from one specimen sequenced in a study of cytomegalovirus exposure and HLA in healthy donors. Here immunoSEQ multiplex PCR was the method, and the copy in TCRdb shows in-frame clones only, minus some. Among around 300,000 clones listed, 85% to 90% were seen once. The sequencing input was PBMCs. Receptor source: a young woman in good health and CMV-seronegative.

This chain joins TRBV5-1 and TRBJ2-2; possibly TRBD2 for D (6 bases). Germline assignment: CDR1 SGHRS and CDR2 YFSETQ. The CDR3 is 15 residues long. Trimming left V 0 bases short and J 7 bases short, with 13 bases between. The CDR3: CASSLVTTGSGELFF. As DNA, the CDR3 is TGCGCCAGCAGCTTGGTTACAACCGGGAGCGGGGAGCTGTTTTTT.

The gene calls are TRBV27 and TRBJ2-3, with D uncertain. V dropped 3 bases and J dropped 6 bases, with 10 bases sitting between them. The CDR3 loop spans 13 amino acids. The V gene's germline CDR1 is MNHEY and CDR2 SMNVEV (reference sequence). Here the CDR3 DNA reads TGTGCCAGCAGTTTTACCTTTCGGGATACGCAGTATTTT. This encodes CASSFTFRDTQYF.

V is TRBV11-3 and J is TRBJ2-1; D is unclear. V was cut by 3 bases and J by 8 bases, with 14 bases left in between. CDR1 and CDR2 (germline): SGHNT, YENEEA. The CDR3 length is 14 residues. The CDR3 DNA sequence: TGTGCCAGCAGCTTCTCCCGGAGTACGGATGAGCAGTTCTTC. The encoded protein is CASSFSRSTDEQFF.

The gene calls are TRBV27 and TRBJ2-6; a weak D match, TRBD1 (5 bases). CDR1 and CDR2 (germline): MNHEY, SMNVEV (reference sequence). The CDR3 length is 14 residues. Between the trimmed V and J ends, which lost 6 bases and 0 bases, there was a span of 6 bases. CDR3 sequence: CASRTGSGANVLTF. The CDR3 nucleotides read TGTGCCAGCAGAACAGGCTCTGGGGCCAACGTCCTGACTTTC.

The chain joins TRBV27 to TRBJ2-1; a possible D gene is TRBD2 (7 bases). The CDR3 covers 14 residues. V was trimmed by 4 bases and J by 13 bases, leaving 20 bases between them. Germline CDR1 is MNHEY and CDR2 is SMNVEV (reference sequence). The CDR3 bases are TGTGCCAGCAGTTCCTACAGGGTAACAGCGGGACAGTTCTTC. Translation gives CASSSYRVTAGQFF.

This rearrangement joins TRBV5-1 to TRBJ1-1; D gene ambiguous. The germline V gene has CDR1 SGHRS and CDR2 YFSETQ. V was pared by 1 base and J by 11 bases, with 12 bases between. The CDR3 length is 12 residues. The CDR3 bases are TGCGCCAGCAGCTTGCCCCCCAGTCCGGCTTTCTTT. Protein: CASSLPPSPAFF.

The chain carries TRBV29-1 and TRBJ2-4, with D possibly matching TRBD1 (6 bases). This CDR3 comprises 13 residues. Germline CDR1 reads SQVTM; CDR2 reads ANQGSEA. V was cut by 5 bases and J by 2 bases, with 10 bases left in between. The DNA of the CDR3 is TGCAGCGTTACAGGGAATTCCAAAAACATTCAGTACTTC. Its translation is CSVTGNSKNIQYF.

V gene TRBV5-1 combines with J gene TRBJ1-3, with TRBD1 matching over 7 bases. Germline V gene lookup returns CDR1 SGHRS and CDR2 YFSETQ. This CDR3 spans 15 amino acids. J was trimmed by 0 bases and V by 5 bases; bases with no gene match: 5. CDR3 in DNA: TGCGCCAGCAGAAGGGACAGTCGCTCTGGAAACACCATATATTTT. Protein: CASRRDSRSGNTIYF.

CDR3 sequence reads: CASSLTWDTSTDTQYF. The DNA of the CDR3 is TGTGCCAGCAGTCTTACTTGGGACACCAGCACAGATACGCAGTATTTT. The chain couples TRBV27 to TRBJ2-3; weak D call: TRBD1 (6 bases). The CDR3 runs to 16 residues. The germline CDR1 and CDR2 sequences are MNHEY and SMNVEV (reference sequence). Trimming took 5 bases from V and 0 from J, leaving 15 bases between them.

This clone was picked up one time. J is TRBJ2-6 and V is TRBV28; TRBD1 agrees at 9 bases. Germline V lookup: CDR1 MDHEN, CDR2 SYDVKM. The CDR3 spans 18 residues. J was trimmed by 1 base and V by 3 bases; bases with no gene match: 7. The CDR3: CASSLGQGFWSGANVLTF. In DNA, the CDR3 is TGTGCCAGCAGTTTGGGACAGGGATTTTGGTCTGGGGCCAACGTCCTGACTTTC.

V is TRBV10-3 and J is TRBJ1-1; 9 nucleotides match TRBD1. J was trimmed by 4 bases and V by 6 bases; bases with no gene match: 3. The CDR3 runs 13 residues. Germline CDR1 is ENHRY and CDR2 is SYGVKD. The chain's CDR3 is CAISADRGTEAFF. In DNA form, the CDR3 reads TGTGCCATCAGCGCGGACAGGGGCACTGAAGCTTTCTTT.

This chain uses TRBV10-3 with TRBJ1-2; 7 nucleotides match TRBD1. From germline, CDR1 is ENHRY and CDR2 SYGVKD. V shed 6 bases and J 2 bases; nucleotides not matched to a gene: 6. The length of the CDR3 is 14 residues. CDR3 loop: CAIRSGTANYGYTF. Written as DNA, the CDR3 is TGTGCCATCAGGTCCGGGACAGCCAACTATGGCTACACCTTC.

The J gene is TRBJ2-5, the V gene TRBV2; 9 bases are a match to TRBD1. The CDR3 totals 15 residues. Trimming removed 3 bases from V and 5 bases from J; junction bases left unmatched: 7. Germline CDR1 reads SNHLY; CDR2 reads FYNNEI. The CDR3 DNA follows: TGTGCCAGCAGTGACCCGGGACAGGGTGGGGAGACCCAGTACTTC. It is translated as CASSDPGQGGETQYF.

This chain joins TRBV9 and TRBJ2-3; D unresolved. This CDR3 has 13 amino acids. Trimming pared 3 bases from V and 0 bases from J, leaving 5 bases between. Germline V lookup: CDR1 SGDLS, CDR2 YYNGEE. The CDR3 spells CASSEQSTDTQYF. In DNA form, the CDR3 reads TGTGCCAGCAGCGAACAAAGCACAGATACGCAGTATTTT.

The chain employs TRBV27 and TRBJ1-4; no clear D gene. The CDR3 is made up of 14 amino acids. Per germline, CDR1 MNHEY and CDR2 SMNVEV (reference sequence). With 3 bases removed from V and 8 bases from J, the gap between germline ends came to 13 bases. The CDR3 protein is CASSFTLGREKLFF. As DNA, the CDR3 is TGTGCCAGCAGTTTTACCCTTGGGCGAGAAAAACTGTTTTTT.

The chain links TRBV5-4 to TRBJ1-4; weak D call: TRBD1 (5 bases). V shed 4 bases and J shed 0 bases, with 10 bases lying between them. CDR1 SGHNT and CDR2 YYREEE come from the germline V gene (reference sequence). This CDR3 contains 15 residues. CDR3 DNA sequence: TGTGCCAGCAGCAGAGACAGCGCAACTAATGAAAAACTGTTTTTT. It specifies CASSRDSATNEKLFF.

The chain employs TRBV6-5 and TRBJ1-2; D is possibly TRBD1 (6 bases). Trimming cost V 6 bases and J 4 bases, with 12 bases left between them. This CDR3 spans 13 amino acids. The germline gives CDR1 MNHEY, CDR2 SVGAGI. CDR3 nucleotides: TGTGCCAGCAGGGACGGACAGACCTATGGCTACACCTTC. Amino acid sequence: CASRDGQTYGYTF.

The chain carries TRBV6-4 and TRBJ2-3, with no clear D. V was cut by 0 bases and J by 1 base, with 8 bases left in between. The CDR3 has 15 amino acids. The germline gives CDR1 MRHNA, CDR2 SNTAGT. For the CDR3, the DNA is TGTGCCAGCAGTGACTCGGGCACCCGCACAGATACGCAGTATTTT. Encoded protein: CASSDSGTRTDTQYF.

The chain combines TRBV5-4 with TRBJ1-2; D uncertain. Trimming took off 0 bases at V and 9 bases at J, with 6 bases between the two ends. CDR1 and CDR2 from the germline V gene are SGHNT and YYREEE (reference sequence). This CDR3 is built from 11 residues. In DNA, the CDR3 is TGTGCCAGCAGCTTGGAAATAAGCTACACCTTC. Amino acids: CASSLEISYTF.

The rearrangement joins TRBV21-1 to TRBJ2-7; the table's D gene call, TRBD2, was not cross checked with the DNA. TRBV21-1 is assigned pseudogene status. The CDR3 totals 19 residues. The CDR3 region has the DNA TGTGCCAGCAGCAAAGAGGGCCCTACTAGCGGGAGGGCCTCCTACGAGCAGTACTTC. It is translated as CASSKEGPTSGRASYEQYF.

The V call is TRBV7-2, the J call TRBJ1-5; D unclear. This CDR3 has 13 residues. In germline, CDR1 is SGHTA, CDR2 FQGNSA. V lost 3 bases, J lost 4 bases, and 7 bases lay in between. The CDR3 protein is CASSFGQNQPQHF. The CDR3 nucleotides are TGTGCCAGCAGCTTCGGTCAAAATCAGCCCCAGCATTTT. Complete variable domain (other parts from reference TRBV7-2 and TRBJ1-5): GAGVSQSPSNKVTEKGKDVELRCDPISGHTALYWYRQSLGQGLEFLIYFQGNSAPDKSGLPSDRFSAERTGGSVSTLTIQRTQQEDSAVYLCASSFGQNQPQHFGDGTRLSIL.